Each of the 18 T cell receptor beta chains below was sequenced from the same sample in a study of vaccination and CD4 T cells after COVID-19. Treatment indicated: roughly ten-day PBMC culture with coronavirus spike peptide pools or control peptides (ViraFEST assay). No antigen has been assigned to these receptors. Oncomine TCR Beta short-read sequencing was applied to DNA from cultured CD4+ T cells. TCRdb recomputed calls from the PCR reads with MiXCR, one row per CDR3 protein. The table has around 21,000 distinct CDR3 sequences, approximately 59% seen once. The material sequenced was CD4+ T cells from blood, cultured in vitro, taken after SARS-CoV-2 vaccination. All receptors derive from a human donor who had recovered from COVID-19.

This clonotype was seen a few times. V and J are TRBV7-8 and TRBJ2-1, with 10 bases lining up with TRBD2. Germline V gene data show CDR1 as SGHVS and CDR2 as FQNEAQ. This CDR3 spans 17 amino acids. J gave up 7 bases and V 1 base, and 10 bases lay outside the gene matches. Written as DNA, the CDR3 is TGTGCCAGCAGCTTAGTTTGGGGTAGCGGGAGGTGGAATGAGCAGTTCTTC. It codes for CASSLVWGSGRWNEQFF.

This clonotype was seen once. The rearrangement uses TRBV5-4 and TRBJ1-2, with a tentative D call TRBD1 (5 bases). Germline V gene data show CDR1 as SGHNT and CDR2 as YYREEE (reference sequence). The CDR3 has 16 amino acids. Trimming removed 4 bases from V and 4 bases from J, with 20 bases in between. The chain's CDR3 is CASSPRPRGTRYGYTF. CDR3 coding DNA: TGTGCCAGCAGCCCCAGGCCCCGGGGCACCCGCTATGGCTACACCTTC.

V is TRBV27 and J is TRBJ2-1; D gene ambiguous. The V gene's germline CDR1 is MNHEY and CDR2 SMNVEV (reference sequence). V shed 5 bases and J shed 6 bases, with 8 bases lying between them. The CDR3 is 12 residues long. The CDR3, as DNA: TGTGCCAGCAGTCCCGGTGGCAATGAGCAGTTCTTC. Amino acid sequence: CASSPGGNEQFF.

The V gene is TRBV6-1, the J gene TRBJ1-2, with 7 bases that match TRBD1. V lost 5 bases, J lost 7 bases, and 10 bases stayed unmatched. Germline V gives CDR1 MNHNS, CDR2 SASEGT. The CDR3 runs 14 residues. The CDR3 spells CASSTTHRGAGYTF. CDR3 DNA: TGTGCCAGCAGTACCACGCACAGGGGCGCTGGCTACACCTTC.

A few counts support this clonotype. The V and J genes are TRBV7-9 and TRBJ1-1, with TRBD1 identical over 9 bases. Unmatched junction bases numbered 8, after V lost 4 bases and J lost 5 bases. Per germline, CDR1 SEHNR and CDR2 FQNEAQ (reference sequence). This CDR3 is 15 amino acids long. The CDR3 DNA follows: TGTGCCAGCAGCTCCCCGGACAGGGGAAGGACTGAAGCTTTCTTT. It codes for CASSSPDRGRTEAFF.

This clonotype was picked up a small number of times. This chain uses TRBV20-1 with TRBJ2-3, with 10 bases identical to TRBD2. Trimming cost V 4 bases and J 0 bases; bases outside gene matches: 4. Per germline, CDR1 DFQATT and CDR2 SNEGSKA (reference sequence). The CDR3 sequence is 15 residues long. CDR3 sequence reads: CSATGLAASTDTQYF. CDR3 bases: TGCAGTGCTACAGGACTAGCGGCTAGCACAGATACGCAGTATTTT.

This chain links TRBV20-1 with TRBJ1-1; D call uncertain. Germline values: CDR1 DFQATT, CDR2 SNEGSKA (reference sequence). The length of the CDR3 is 14 residues. The CDR3 protein is CTLDSRTRDTEAFF. The CDR3 region has the DNA TGCACTCTCGATAGCCGGACTCGTGACACTGAAGCTTTCTTT.

V gene TRBV21-1 combines with J gene TRBJ1-1; the table's D call, TRBD1, was not checked against the DNA. TRBV21-1 is recorded as a pseudogene. The CDR3 is 16 residues long. CDR3 residues: CASSKIRGLADTEAFF. The DNA for the CDR3 is TGTGCCAGCAGCAAAATACGGGGGTTGGCTGACACTGAAGCTTTCTTT.

A few counts support this clonotype. The chain combines TRBV27 with TRBJ1-1; D gene unclear. The CDR3 contains 13 residues. Germline V gene lookup returns CDR1 MNHEY and CDR2 SMNVEV (reference sequence). V gave up 5 bases and J gave up 6 bases, with 13 bases separating them. The chain's CDR3 is CASSRSTASEAFF. DNA of the CDR3: TGTGCCAGCAGTCGGAGCACAGCGTCTGAAGCTTTCTTT.

The chain is built from TRBV28 and TRBJ2-1, with TRBD1 matching 7 bases. Germline V gene lookup returns CDR1 MDHEN and CDR2 SYDVKM. This CDR3 contains 15 residues. V was pared by 8 bases and J by 2 bases, with 9 bases of the junction left unmatched. The CDR3 sequence: CASGLTTGTYNEQFF. CDR3 DNA: TGTGCCAGCGGTCTTACGACAGGGACCTACAATGAGCAGTTCTTC. The full variable domain, its missing parts supplied by reference TRBV28 and TRBJ2-1, is DVKVTQSSRYLVKRTGEKVFLECVQDMDHENMFWYRQDPGLGLRLIYFSYDVKMKEKGDIPEGYSVSREKKERFSLILESASTNQTSMYLCASGLTTGTYNEQFFGPGTRLTVL.

The chain employs TRBV6-2 or TRBV6-3 and TRBJ1-6, with D possibly matching TRBD1 (6 bases). CDR3 size: 16 residues. CDR1 is MNHEY and CDR2 is SVGEGT in the germline V gene. V was clipped by 6 bases and J by 8 bases, with 20 bases between them. CDR3 nucleotides: TGTGCCAGCAGCCACCTCCTCGGCAGGGGTGATTCACCCCTCCACTTT. It encodes CASSHLLGRGDSPLHF.

This chain connects TRBV6-2 or TRBV6-3 to TRBJ1-1; perhaps TRBD1 as D (6 bases). Germline V gives CDR1 MNHEY, CDR2 SVGEGT. This CDR3 region has 14 residues. Trimming stripped 6 bases from V and 6 bases from J, with 17 bases between. The CDR3 here is CASRGAPGLAEAFF. The CDR3, as DNA: TGTGCCAGCAGGGGGGCCCCAGGTTTGGCTGAAGCTTTCTTT.

This clonotype was picked up a small number of times. The J gene is TRBJ1-6, the V gene TRBV7-3, with 7 bases aligning to TRBD1. The J segment lost 9 bases and the V segment lost 5 bases, leaving 13 bases of the junction unmatched. This CDR3 is 16 amino acids long. Germline values: CDR1 SGHTA, CDR2 FQGTGA. The CDR3 here is CASSMAGGGITSPLHF. CDR3 in DNA: TGTGCCAGCAGCATGGCAGGGGGAGGAATCACTTCACCCCTCCACTTT.

The chain couples TRBV7-7 to TRBJ2-5; no firm D call. The germline gives CDR1 SSHAT, CDR2 FNYEAQ (reference sequence). Trimming took 1 base from V and 1 from J, leaving 4 bases between them. This CDR3 spans 13 amino acids. The CDR3 DNA follows: TGTGCCAGCAGCTTAGGGATCCAAGAGACCCAGTACTTC. Its translation is CASSLGIQETQYF.

The chain couples TRBV6-2 or TRBV6-3 to TRBJ1-5; 8 positions agree with TRBD1. CDR3 length: 15 residues. The trim removed 6 bases at V and 5 bases at J, leaving 9 bases unmatched. CDR1 is MNHEY, CDR2 SVGEGT, per germline. The chain's CDR3 is CASRDGQGGDQPQHF. The CDR3 DNA reads as TGTGCCAGCAGGGACGGACAGGGCGGGGATCAGCCCCAGCATTTT.

The chain combines TRBV27 with TRBJ2-7; 11 bases are shared with TRBD1. This CDR3 contains 15 residues. Germline CDR1 reads MNHEY; CDR2 reads SMNVEV (reference sequence). V lost 6 bases to trimming and J lost 2 bases; unmatched junction nucleotides: 6. This CDR3 is CASSRKGQGAYEQYF. CDR3 in DNA: TGTGCCAGCAGCCGAAAGGGACAGGGGGCCTACGAGCAGTACTTC.

This clonotype was picked up a small number of times. This chain uses TRBV7-2 with TRBJ1-2; D remains ambiguous. The germline V and J ends were trimmed by 6 bases and 1 base, with 15 bases remaining between them. Germline CDR1 is SGHTA and CDR2 is FQGNSA. The CDR3 has 15 residues. The CDR3 here is CASRRGISLNYGYTF. For the CDR3, the DNA is TGTGCCAGCAGACGCGGGATTTCGCTTAACTATGGCTACACCTTC.

The gene calls are TRBV19 and TRBJ2-6; unclear D gene. V was pared by 4 bases and J by 3 bases, with 10 bases between. The CDR3 spans 15 residues. The V gene's germline CDR1 is LNHDA and CDR2 SQIVND (reference sequence). The CDR3 is CASSSTASGANVLTF. The CDR3 coding sequence is TGTGCCAGTAGTAGCACGGCAAGTGGGGCCAACGTCCTGACTTTC.